These T cell receptor beta chains were read from a single sample in a study of cytomegalovirus exposure and HLA in healthy donors. Clones were read by immunoSEQ multiplex PCR, and TCRdb kept only the in-frame ones, dropping some. The sample lists roughly 100,000 clones; around 72% were seen once. Sample: PBMCs. These receptors originate from a male donor in good health and CMV-seronegative. Both conserved end residues are part of each CDR3. Each record gives: J gene, clone size, D gene, V gene, CDR3 protein, CDR3 DNA. D genes are given only for firm matches. Some rows have no size entry. The others give once, few or many, or a class for an expanded clone.

TRBJ1-2,NA,TRBD1,TRBV2,CARRTGGVYGYTF,TGTGCCAGAAGGACAGGGGGCGTTTATGGCTACACCTTC
TRBJ2-7,few,NA,TRBV2,CASLLTSYEQYF,TGTGCCAGCCTACTCACTTCCTACGAGCAGTACTTC
TRBJ2-2,few,NA,TRBV5-6,CASSLVLATRSTGELFF,TGTGCCAGCAGCTTGGTCCTTGCGACAAGGTCCACCGGGGAGCTGTTTTTT
TRBJ2-1,once,NA,TRBV7-3,CASSPQVSRGHNEQFF,TGTGCCAGCAGTCCTCAGGTATCGCGGGGTCACAATGAGCAGTTCTTC
TRBJ2-2,few,TRBD1,TRBV7-2,CASSSTGERSGELFF,TGTGCCAGCAGCTCGACAGGGGAGCGGTCCGGGGAGCTGTTTTTT
TRBJ2-7,NA,TRBD2,TRBV5-1,CASTWGGEGLYEQYF,TGCGCCAGCACCTGGGGGGGGGAGGGTCTCTACGAGCAGTACTTC
TRBJ1-2,NA,TRBD1,TRBV30,CAYNLLDRGIYGYTF,TGTGCCTATAACCTTCTGGACAGGGGTATTTATGGCTACACCTTC
TRBJ2-3,NA,TRBD2,TRBV7-3,CASSLVAGPTDTQYF,TGTGCCAGCAGCTTAGTAGCGGGCCCCACAGATACGCAGTATTTT
TRBJ2-4,few,TRBD2,TRBV11-3,CASSNLASGDIQYF,TGTGCCAGCAGCAACCTTGCCAGCGGGGACATTCAGTACTTC
TRBJ2-7,NA,NA,TRBV11-2,CASSPAGNRREQYF,TGTGCCAGCAGCCCCGCGGGCAATCGGCGCGAGCAGTACTTC
TRBJ2-2,NA,TRBD2,TRBV6-5,CASSSLAGGGTGELFF,TGTGCCAGCAGTTCACTAGCGGGAGGGGGCACCGGGGAGCTGTTTTTT
TRBJ1-5,NA,TRBD1,TRBV7-9,CASSLEPRGQGFNQPQHF,TGTGCCAGCAGCTTGGAGCCCCGTGGACAGGGATTCAATCAGCCCCAGCATTTT
TRBJ2-1,NA,TRBD2,TRBV19,CASSIGGGSYNEQFF,TGTGCCAGTAGTATCGGCGGGGGTTCCTACAATGAGCAGTTCTTC
TRBJ2-7,few,TRBD1,TRBV19,CASSRTGTAYEQYF,TGTGCCAGTAGTAGGACCGGGACAGCCTACGAGCAGTACTTC
TRBJ1-1,NA,NA,TRBV7-9,CASSPGGTNTEAFF,TGTGCCAGCAGCCCCGGGGGGACGAACACTGAAGCTTTCTTT
TRBJ2-3,NA,TRBD2,TRBV9,CASSVGGGRDTQYF,TGTGCCAGCAGCGTAGGGGGGGGACGTGATACGCAGTATTTT
TRBJ1-6,NA,NA,TRBV18,CASSPKLVAPGGPLHF,TGTGCCAGCTCACCAAAGTTAGTGGCTCCAGGAGGGCCCCTCCACTTT
TRBJ2-2,NA,TRBD2,TRBV5-4,CASSLASGNTGELFF,TGTGCCAGCAGCTTGGCTAGCGGGAACACCGGGGAGCTGTTTTTT
TRBJ2-1,NA,NA,TRBV27,CASSLSRGAGAAYNEQFF,TGTGCCAGCAGTTTATCGCGGGGCGCGGGGGCCGCCTACAATGAGCAGTTCTTC
TRBJ2-2,NA,NA,TRBV6-5,CASTGAGELFF,TGTGCCAGCACTGGGGCTGGGGAGCTGTTTTTT
TRBJ2-7,few,NA,TRBV19,CASSTSYRGEQYF,TGTGCCAGTAGTACCTCCTACCGGGGGGAGCAGTACTTC
TRBJ2-7,NA,NA,TRBV29-1,CSVEDQGGSYEQYF,TGCAGCGTTGAAGATCAGGGGGGCTCCTACGAGCAGTACTTC
TRBJ2-5,NA,TRBD2,TRBV19,CARSPQGLAGEETQYF,TGTGCCAGGAGCCCCCAAGGGCTAGCGGGGGAAGAGACCCAGTACTTC
TRBJ1-2,NA,NA,TRBV28,CASSHRQGHAYGYTF,TGTGCCAGCAGCCATCGTCAGGGGCATGCCTATGGCTACACCTTC
TRBJ2-7,NA,TRBD1,TRBV10-3,CAISGFDRGTSEQYF,TGTGCCATCAGTGGGTTTGACAGGGGGACGAGCGAGCAGTACTTC
TRBJ2-1,NA,TRBD2,TRBV11-2,CASSLSRGRGTSGYNEQFF,TGTGCCAGCAGCTTGTCGAGGGGGCGTGGGACTAGCGGTTACAATGAGCAGTTCTTC
TRBJ2-2,NA,NA,TRBV7-6,CASSLSNTGELFF,TGTGCCAGCAGCTTAAGCAACACCGGGGAGCTGTTTTTT
TRBJ2-1,NA,TRBD2,TRBV7-6,CASSLSGLAGDEQFF,TGTGCCAGCAGCTTATCGGGACTAGCGGGAGATGAGCAGTTCTTC
TRBJ1-1,NA,TRBD1,TRBV28,CASSSGQRNTEAFF,TGTGCCAGCAGTTCGGGACAGAGGAACACTGAAGCTTTCTTT
TRBJ2-7,NA,NA,TRBV27,CASSSLSYEQYF,TGTGCCAGCAGTTCCCTATCCTACGAGCAGTACTTC
TRBJ2-7,few,TRBD2,TRBV6-1,CASINLAGVYEQYF,TGTGCCAGCATTAATCTAGCGGGAGTATACGAGCAGTACTTC